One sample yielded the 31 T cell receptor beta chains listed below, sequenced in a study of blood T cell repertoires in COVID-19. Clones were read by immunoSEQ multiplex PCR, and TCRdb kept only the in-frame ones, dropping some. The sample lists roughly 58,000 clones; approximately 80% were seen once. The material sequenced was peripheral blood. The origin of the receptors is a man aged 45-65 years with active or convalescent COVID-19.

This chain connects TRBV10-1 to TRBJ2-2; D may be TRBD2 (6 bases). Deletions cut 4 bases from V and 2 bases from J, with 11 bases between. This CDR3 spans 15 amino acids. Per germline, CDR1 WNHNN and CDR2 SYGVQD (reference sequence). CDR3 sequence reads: CASSVRGGNTGELFF. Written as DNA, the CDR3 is TGCGCCAGCAGTGTTCGGGGAGGCAACACCGGGGAGCTGTTTTTT.

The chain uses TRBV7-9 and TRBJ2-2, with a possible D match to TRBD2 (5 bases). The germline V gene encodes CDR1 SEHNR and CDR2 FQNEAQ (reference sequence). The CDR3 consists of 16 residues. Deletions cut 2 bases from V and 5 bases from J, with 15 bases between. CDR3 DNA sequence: TGTGCCAGCAGCTTACAGCTAGCTGTGGAGACCGGGGAGCTGTTTTTT. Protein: CASSLQLAVETGELFF.

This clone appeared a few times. The chain's CDR3 is CASSLTGTEAFF. CDR3 nucleotides: TGTGCCAGCAGCTTAACGGGCACTGAAGCTTTCTTT. The J gene is TRBJ1-1, the V gene TRBV11-3; no definite D call. CDR1 and CDR2 (germline): SGHNT, YENEEA. Between the trimmed V and J ends, which lost 2 bases and 4 bases, there was a span of 5 bases. The CDR3 covers 12 residues. The full variable domain, in which reference TRBV11-3 and TRBJ1-1 provide the parts outside the CDR3, is EAGVVQSPRYKIIEKKQPVAFWCNPISGHNTLYWYLQNLGQGPELLIRYENEEAVDDSQLPKDRFSAERLKGVDSTLKIQPAELGDSAVYLCASSLTGTEAFFGQGTRLTVV.

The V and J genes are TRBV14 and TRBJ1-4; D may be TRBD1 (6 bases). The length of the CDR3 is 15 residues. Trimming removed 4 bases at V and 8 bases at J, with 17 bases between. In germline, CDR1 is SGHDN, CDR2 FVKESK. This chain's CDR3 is CASSRSTGQYEKLFF. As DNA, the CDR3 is TGTGCCAGCAGCCGAAGTACAGGACAGTACGAAAAACTGTTTTTT.

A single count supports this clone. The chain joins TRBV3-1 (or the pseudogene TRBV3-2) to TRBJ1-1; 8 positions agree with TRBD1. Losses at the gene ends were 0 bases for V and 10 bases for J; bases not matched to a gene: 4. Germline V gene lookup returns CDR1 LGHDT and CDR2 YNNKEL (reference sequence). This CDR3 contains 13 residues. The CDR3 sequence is CASSQEQGVRAFF. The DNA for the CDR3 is TGTGCCAGCAGCCAAGAACAGGGGGTTAGAGCTTTCTTT.

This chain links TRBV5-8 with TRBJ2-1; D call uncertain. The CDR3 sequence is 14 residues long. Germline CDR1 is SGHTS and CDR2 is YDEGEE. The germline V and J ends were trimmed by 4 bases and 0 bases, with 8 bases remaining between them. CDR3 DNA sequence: TGTGCCAGCAGCGGGCGAGTCTCCTACAATGAGCAGTTCTTC. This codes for CASSGRVSYNEQFF.

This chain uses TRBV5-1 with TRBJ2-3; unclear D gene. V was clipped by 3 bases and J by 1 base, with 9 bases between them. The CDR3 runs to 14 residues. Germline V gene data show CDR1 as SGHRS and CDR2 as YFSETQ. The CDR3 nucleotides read TGCGCCAGCAGCTACATTGGTGGCACAGATACGCAGTATTTT. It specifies CASSYIGGTDTQYF. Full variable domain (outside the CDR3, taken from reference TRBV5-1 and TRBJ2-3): KAGVTQTPRYLIKTRGQQVTLSCSPISGHRSVSWYQQTPGQGLQFLFEYFSETQRNKGNFPGRFSGRQFSNSRSEMNVSTLELGDSALYLCASSYIGGTDTQYFGPGTRLTVL.

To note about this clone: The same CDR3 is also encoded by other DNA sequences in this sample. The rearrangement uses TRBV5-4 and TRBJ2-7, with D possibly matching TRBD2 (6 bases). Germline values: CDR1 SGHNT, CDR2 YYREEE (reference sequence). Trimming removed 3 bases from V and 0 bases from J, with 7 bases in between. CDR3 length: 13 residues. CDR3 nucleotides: TGTGCCAGCAGCTCCGGGGGCTCCTACGAGCAGTACTTC. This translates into CASSSGGSYEQYF. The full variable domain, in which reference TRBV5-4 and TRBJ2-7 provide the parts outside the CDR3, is ETGVTQSPTHLIKTRGQQVTLRCSSQSGHNTVSWYQQALGQGPQFIFQYYREEENGRGNFPPRFSGLQFPNYSSELNVNALELDDSALYLCASSSGGSYEQYFGPGTRLTVT.

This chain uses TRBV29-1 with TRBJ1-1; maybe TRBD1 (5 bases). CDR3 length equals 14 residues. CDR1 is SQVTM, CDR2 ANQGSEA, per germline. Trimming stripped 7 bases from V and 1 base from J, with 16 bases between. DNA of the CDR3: TGCAGCGCCCTAACGAACGGGGGGAACACTGAAGCTTTCTTT. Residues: CSALTNGGNTEAFF.

The CDR3 sequence is CASSEQTSGGVKTQYF. CDR3 DNA: TGTGCCAGCAGTGAGCAAACTAGCGGGGGGGTAAAGACCCAGTACTTC. The chain recombines TRBV2 with TRBJ2-5, with 13 positions matching TRBD2. Germline V CDR1 and CDR2: SNHLY, FYNNEI. Trimming removed 3 bases from V and 6 bases from J; junction bases left unmatched: 7. The CDR3 is 16 amino acids.

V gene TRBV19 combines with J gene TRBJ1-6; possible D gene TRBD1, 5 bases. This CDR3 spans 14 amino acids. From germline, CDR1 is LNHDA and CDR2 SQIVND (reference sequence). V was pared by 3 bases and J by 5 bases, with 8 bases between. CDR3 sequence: CASSMGRNNSPLHF. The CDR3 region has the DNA TGTGCCAGTAGTATGGGGCGAAATAATTCACCCCTCCACTTT.

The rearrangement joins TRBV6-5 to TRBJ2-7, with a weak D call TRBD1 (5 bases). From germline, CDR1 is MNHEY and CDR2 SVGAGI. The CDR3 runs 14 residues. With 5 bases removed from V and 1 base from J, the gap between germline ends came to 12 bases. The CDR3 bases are TGTGCCAGCAGTCGGCAGGGTGGGTCCTACGAGCAGTACTTC. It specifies CASSRQGGSYEQYF.

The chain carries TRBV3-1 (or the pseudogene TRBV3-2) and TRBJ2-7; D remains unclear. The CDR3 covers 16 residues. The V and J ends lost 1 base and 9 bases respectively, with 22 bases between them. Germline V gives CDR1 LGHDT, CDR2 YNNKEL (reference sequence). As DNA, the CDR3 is TGTGCCAGCAGCCAAGGGGCAGGCAGCCCTGGAAAAGGGCAGTACTTC. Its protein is CASSQGAGSPGKGQYF.

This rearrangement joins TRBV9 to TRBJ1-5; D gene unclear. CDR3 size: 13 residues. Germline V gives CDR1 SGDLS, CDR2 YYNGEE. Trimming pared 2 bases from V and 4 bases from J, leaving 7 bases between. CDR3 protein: CASSVGQNQPQHF. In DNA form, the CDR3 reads TGTGCCAGCAGCGTGGGCCAAAATCAGCCCCAGCATTTT.

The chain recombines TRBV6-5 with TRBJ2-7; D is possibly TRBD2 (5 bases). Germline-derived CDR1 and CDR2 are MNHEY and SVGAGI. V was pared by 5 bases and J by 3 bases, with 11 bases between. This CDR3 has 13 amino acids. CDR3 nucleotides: TGTGCCAGCAGTCGGGAACTAAGCTACGAGCAGTACTTC. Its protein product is CASSRELSYEQYF.

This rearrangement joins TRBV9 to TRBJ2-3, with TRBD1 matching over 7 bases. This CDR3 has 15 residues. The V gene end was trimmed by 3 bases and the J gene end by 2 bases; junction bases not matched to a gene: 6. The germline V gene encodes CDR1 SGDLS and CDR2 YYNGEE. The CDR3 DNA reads TGTGCCAGCAGCGCCCGGGACAGAAACACAGATACGCAGTATTTT. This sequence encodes CASSARDRNTDTQYF.

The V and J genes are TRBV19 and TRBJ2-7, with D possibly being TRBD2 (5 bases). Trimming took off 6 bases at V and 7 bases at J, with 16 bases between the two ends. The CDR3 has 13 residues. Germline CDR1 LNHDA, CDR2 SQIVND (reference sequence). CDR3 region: CASSPVPRGEQYF. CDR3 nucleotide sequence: TGTGCCAGTAGCCCCGTGCCTCGAGGGGAGCAGTACTTC.

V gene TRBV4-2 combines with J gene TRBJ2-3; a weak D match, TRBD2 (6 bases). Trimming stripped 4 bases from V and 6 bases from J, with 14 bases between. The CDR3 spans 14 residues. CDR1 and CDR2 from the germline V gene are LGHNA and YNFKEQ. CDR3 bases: TGTGCCAGCAGCCCGGGGGTGGCCGGGGATACGCAGTATTTT. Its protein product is CASSPGVAGDTQYF.

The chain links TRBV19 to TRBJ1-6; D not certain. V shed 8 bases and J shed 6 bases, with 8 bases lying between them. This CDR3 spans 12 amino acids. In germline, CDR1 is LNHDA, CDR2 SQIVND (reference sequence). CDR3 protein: CASSTLNSPLHF. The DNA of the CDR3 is TGTGCCAGTTCAACTCTTAATTCACCCCTCCACTTT.

DNA for the CDR3: TGTGCCAGCAGTCTAGCCCTCCGGACTAGGGCGGGAGATACGCAGTATTTT. Its protein is CASSLALRTRAGDTQYF. This chain uses TRBV6-6 with TRBJ2-3; 7 positions match TRBD2. J lost 5 bases, V lost 5 bases, and 16 bases had no gene match. Germline assignment: CDR1 MNHNY and CDR2 SVGAGI (reference sequence). The CDR3 length is 17 residues.

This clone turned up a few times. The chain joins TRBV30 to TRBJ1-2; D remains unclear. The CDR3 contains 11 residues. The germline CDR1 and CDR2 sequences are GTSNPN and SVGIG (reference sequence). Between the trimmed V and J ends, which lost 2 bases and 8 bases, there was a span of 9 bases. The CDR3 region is CAWSLSYGYTF. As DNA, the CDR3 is TGTGCCTGGAGTCTATCTTACGGCTACACCTTC.

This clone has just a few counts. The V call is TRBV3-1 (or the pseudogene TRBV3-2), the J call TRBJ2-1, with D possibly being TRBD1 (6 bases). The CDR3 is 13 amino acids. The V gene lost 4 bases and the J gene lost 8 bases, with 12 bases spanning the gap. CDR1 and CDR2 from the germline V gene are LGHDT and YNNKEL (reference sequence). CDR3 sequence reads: CASSPRTVDEQFF. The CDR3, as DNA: TGTGCCAGCAGCCCCCGGACAGTGGATGAGCAGTTCTTC.

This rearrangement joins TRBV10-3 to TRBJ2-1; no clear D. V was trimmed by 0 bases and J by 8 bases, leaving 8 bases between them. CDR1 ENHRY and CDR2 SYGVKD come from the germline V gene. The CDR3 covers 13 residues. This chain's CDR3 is CAISESLPDEQFF. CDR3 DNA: TGTGCCATCAGTGAGTCCCTACCCGATGAGCAGTTCTTC.

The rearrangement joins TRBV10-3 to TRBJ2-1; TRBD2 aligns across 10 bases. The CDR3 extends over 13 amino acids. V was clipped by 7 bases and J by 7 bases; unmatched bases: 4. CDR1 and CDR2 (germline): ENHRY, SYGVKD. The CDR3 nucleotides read TGTGCCATCAAAGCGGGGGGGCAAAATGAGCAGTTCTTC. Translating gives CAIKAGGQNEQFF.

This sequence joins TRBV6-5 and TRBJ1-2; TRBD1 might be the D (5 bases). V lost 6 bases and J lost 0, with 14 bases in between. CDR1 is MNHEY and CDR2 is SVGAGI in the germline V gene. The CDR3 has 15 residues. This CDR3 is CASSQPGLSNYGYTF. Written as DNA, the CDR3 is TGTGCCAGCAGCCAGCCGGGACTCTCTAACTATGGCTACACCTTC.

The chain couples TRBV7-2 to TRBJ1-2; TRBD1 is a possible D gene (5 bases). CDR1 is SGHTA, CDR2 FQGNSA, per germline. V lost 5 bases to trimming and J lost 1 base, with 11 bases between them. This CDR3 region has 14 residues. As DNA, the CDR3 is TGTGCCAGCAGCCCTCGGGGGGTTAACTATGGCTACACCTTC. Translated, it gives CASSPRGVNYGYTF.

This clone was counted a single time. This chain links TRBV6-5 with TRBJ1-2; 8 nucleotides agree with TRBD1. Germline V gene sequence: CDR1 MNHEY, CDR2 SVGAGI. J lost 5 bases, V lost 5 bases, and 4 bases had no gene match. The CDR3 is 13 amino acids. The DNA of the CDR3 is TGTGCCAGCAGTATCACAGGGGGGTATGGCTACACCTTC. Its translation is CASSITGGYGYTF.

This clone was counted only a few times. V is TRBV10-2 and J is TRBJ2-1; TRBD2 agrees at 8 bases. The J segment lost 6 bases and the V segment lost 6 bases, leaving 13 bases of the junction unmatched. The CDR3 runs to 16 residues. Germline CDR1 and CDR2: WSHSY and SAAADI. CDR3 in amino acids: CASRHPGTRDGNEQFF. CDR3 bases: TGCGCCAGCAGACACCCCGGGACTAGGGATGGCAATGAGCAGTTCTTC.

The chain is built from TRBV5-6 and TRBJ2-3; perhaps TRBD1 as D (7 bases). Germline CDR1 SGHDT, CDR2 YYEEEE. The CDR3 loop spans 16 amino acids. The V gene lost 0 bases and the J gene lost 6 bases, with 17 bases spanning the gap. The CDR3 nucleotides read TGTGCCAGCAGCTTGGTAGAGGCAGGAGGGGGCGATACGCAGTATTTT. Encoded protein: CASSLVEAGGGDTQYF.

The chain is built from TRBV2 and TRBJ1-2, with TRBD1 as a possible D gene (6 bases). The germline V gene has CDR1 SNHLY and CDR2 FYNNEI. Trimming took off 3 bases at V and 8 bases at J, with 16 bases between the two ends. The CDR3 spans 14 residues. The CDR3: CASSEAVGAPGYTF. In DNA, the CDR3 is TGTGCCAGCAGTGAGGCGGTGGGGGCGCCGGGCTACACCTTC.

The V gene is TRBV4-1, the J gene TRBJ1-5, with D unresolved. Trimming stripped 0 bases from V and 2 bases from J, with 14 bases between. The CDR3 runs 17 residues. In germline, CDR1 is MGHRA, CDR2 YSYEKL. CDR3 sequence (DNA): TGCGCCAGCAGCCAAGATGAGGGATTTGGTGGCAATCAGCCCCAGCATTTT. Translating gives CASSQDEGFGGNQPQHF.